A selection of T cell receptor beta chains follows, all from one sample in a study of identical twins. Each CDR3 protein is one row after TCRdb ran MiXCR on the 5' RACE reads. The sample lists hundreds of thousands of distinct CDR3 sequences, over 9% occurring once. The same data also contributed to another study, on yellow fever vaccine responses in identical twins.

The sequencing sample was made of CD8+ T cells sorted from blood. The source of these receptors is a woman aged 18-29 years in good health. CDR3s include the opening cysteine and the closing phenylalanine or tryptophan.

cdr3_aa | j_call | v_call
CASSQDPRQGLFF | TRBJ2-1 | TRBV14
CSALRGDTEAFF | TRBJ1-1 | TRBV20-1
CATSGGGTIRTDTQYF | TRBJ2-3 | TRBV24-1
CATQEGDIEQYF | TRBJ2-7 | TRBV15
CASSLVAGGPNEQFF | TRBJ2-1 | TRBV27
CASSLDGTGVGEQYF | TRBJ2-7 | TRBV7-9
CASSPPQGYEQFF | TRBJ2-1 | TRBV18
CASSNTATSMGNEQFF | TRBJ2-1 | TRBV5-6
CASSGLAGIDYEQYF | TRBJ2-7 | TRBV7-9
CASSLGSGRSITEAFF | TRBJ1-1 | TRBV5-1
CASSQVGYEAFF | TRBJ1-1 | TRBV18
CSDNPEYTEAFF | TRBJ1-1 | TRBV29-1
CASSSTGGLYTDTQYF | TRBJ2-3 | TRBV7-9
CSVEARVGTGELFF | TRBJ2-2 | TRBV29-1
CASSLAAWGSNQPQHF | TRBJ1-5 | TRBV7-8
CASSQAEGAGSRAYNEQFF | TRBJ2-1 | TRBV4-2
CASSQARLVGDEQFF | TRBJ2-1 | TRBV4-1
CASSLAGYRGSSYNEQFF | TRBJ2-1 | TRBV5-1